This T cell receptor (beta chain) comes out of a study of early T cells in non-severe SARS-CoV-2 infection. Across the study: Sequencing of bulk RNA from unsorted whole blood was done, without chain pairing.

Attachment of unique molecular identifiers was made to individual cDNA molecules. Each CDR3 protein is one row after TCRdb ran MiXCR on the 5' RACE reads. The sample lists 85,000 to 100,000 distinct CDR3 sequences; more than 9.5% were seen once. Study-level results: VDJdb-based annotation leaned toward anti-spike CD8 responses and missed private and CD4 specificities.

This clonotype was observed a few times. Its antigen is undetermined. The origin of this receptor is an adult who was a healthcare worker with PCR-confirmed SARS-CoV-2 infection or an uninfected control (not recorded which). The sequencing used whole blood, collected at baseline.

Here the CDR3 DNA reads TGTGCCAGTAGTCCCTTGAACAGGGTCTACGAGCAGTACTTC. Translation: CASSPLNRVYEQYF. This chain uses TRBV19 with TRBJ2-7; TRBD1 is a possible D gene (6 bases). Germline V lookup: CDR1 LNHDA, CDR2 SQIVND (reference sequence). This CDR3 spans 14 amino acids. V was clipped by 5 bases and J by 3 bases, with 14 bases between them.